The TCR beta chain under discussion was sequenced for a study of cytomegalovirus exposure and HLA in healthy donors. Overall study results and limits: Later findings reportedly placed an Asian-associated ancestry cluster below the approximately 700-donor mean for N-insertions.

On this clone itself: Antigen unknown.

Vbeta (60) and Jbeta (13) primers were used in the PCR. The assay was immunoSEQ multiplex PCR, and TCRdb's table has in-frame clones only and misses some. The table has about 130,000 clones, around 80% seen once. The TCR was taken from a man between 25 and 39 years old in good health. Sample: PBMCs.

CDR3 coding DNA: TGTGCCTGGAGTACACGACTGACCCTCCACTTT. Its translation is CAWSTRLTLHF. V gene TRBV30 combines with J gene TRBJ1-6; no clear D gene. The CDR3 runs 11 residues. V gave up 2 bases and J gave up 14 bases, with 10 bases separating them. Per the germline V gene, CDR1 is GTSNPN and CDR2 is SVGIG (reference sequence).